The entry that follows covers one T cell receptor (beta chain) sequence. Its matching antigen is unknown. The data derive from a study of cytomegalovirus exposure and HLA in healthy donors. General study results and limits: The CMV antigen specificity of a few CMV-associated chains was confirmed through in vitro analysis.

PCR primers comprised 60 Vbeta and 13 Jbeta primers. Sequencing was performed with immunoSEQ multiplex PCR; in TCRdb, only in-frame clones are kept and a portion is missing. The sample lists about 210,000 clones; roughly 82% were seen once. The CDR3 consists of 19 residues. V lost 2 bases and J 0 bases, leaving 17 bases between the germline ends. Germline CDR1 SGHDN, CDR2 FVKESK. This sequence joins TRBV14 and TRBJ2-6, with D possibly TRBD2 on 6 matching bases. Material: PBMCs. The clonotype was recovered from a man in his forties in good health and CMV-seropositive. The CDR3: CASSQRTGDSYSGANVLTF. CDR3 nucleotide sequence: TGTGCCAGCAGCCAAAGGACGGGGGACTCATACTCTGGGGCCAACGTCCTGACTTTC.